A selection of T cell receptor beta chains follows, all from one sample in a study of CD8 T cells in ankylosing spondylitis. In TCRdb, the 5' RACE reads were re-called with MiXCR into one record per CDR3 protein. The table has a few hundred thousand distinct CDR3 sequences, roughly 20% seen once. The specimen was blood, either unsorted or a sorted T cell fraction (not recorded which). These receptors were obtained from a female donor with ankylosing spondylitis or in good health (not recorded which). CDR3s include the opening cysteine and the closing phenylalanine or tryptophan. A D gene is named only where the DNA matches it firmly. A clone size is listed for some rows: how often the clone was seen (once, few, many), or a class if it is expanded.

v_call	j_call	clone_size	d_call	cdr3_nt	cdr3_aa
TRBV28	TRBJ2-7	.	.	TGTGCCAGCAACCCTGACAGCTCCTACGAGCAGTACTTC	CASNPDSSYEQYF
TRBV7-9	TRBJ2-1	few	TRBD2	TGTGCCAGCAGGGCAACGGGACTAGCGGGAGTCGGGGAGCAGTTCTTC	CASRATGLAGVGEQFF
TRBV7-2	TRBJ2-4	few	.	TGTGCCAGCAGCTTAGCGGGATTGGACATTCAGTACTTC	CASSLAGLDIQYF
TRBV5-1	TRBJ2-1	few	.	TGCGCCAGCAGCTTGCTAGGGGCACGTGAGCAGTTCTTC	CASSLLGAREQFF
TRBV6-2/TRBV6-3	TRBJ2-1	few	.	TGTGCCAGCAAGCCCCTGAGTCTGAGCTCCTACAATGAGCAGTTCTTC	CASKPLSLSSYNEQFF
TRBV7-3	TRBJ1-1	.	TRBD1	TGTGCCAGCAGCTTACGTGGGACAGGGATTGGGAACACTGAAGCTTTCTTT	CASSLRGTGIGNTEAFF
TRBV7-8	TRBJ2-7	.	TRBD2	TGTGCCAGCAGCTTACTCCATGGGAGCGGGAGTCGGAACGAGCAGTACTTC	CASSLLHGSGSRNEQYF
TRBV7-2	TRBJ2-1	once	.	TGTGCCAGCAGCTTAGCCACAGCACCCGCGGCCAATGAGCAGTTCTTC	CASSLATAPAANEQFF
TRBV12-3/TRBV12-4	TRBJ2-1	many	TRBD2	TGTGCCAGCAGTCATATAGCGGGGCCCAGCTCCTACAATGAGCAGTTCTTC	CASSHIAGPSSYNEQFF
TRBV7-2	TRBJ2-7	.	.	TGTGCCAGCAGCTCATGGACGGGTAGCTCCTACGAGCAGTACTTC	CASSSWTGSSYEQYF
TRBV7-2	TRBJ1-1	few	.	TGTGCCAGCAGTACAGGCGTTGAAGCTTTCTTT	CASSTGVEAFF
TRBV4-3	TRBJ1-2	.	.	TGCGCCAGCAGCCAAGATCGAGGGGGATTTGGCTACACCTTC	CASSQDRGGFGYTF
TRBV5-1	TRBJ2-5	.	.	TGCGCCAGCAGCTTAGCCGGGACTTTGGAGACCCAGTACTTC	CASSLAGTLETQYF
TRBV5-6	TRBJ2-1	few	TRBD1	TGTGCCAGCAGCTTGCAGGGGGCCAATGAGCAGTTCTTC	CASSLQGANEQFF
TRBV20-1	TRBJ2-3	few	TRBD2	TGCAGTGCACGCTCTAGCGGAGCGAACACAGATACGCAGTATTTT	CSARSSGANTDTQYF
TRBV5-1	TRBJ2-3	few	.	TGCGCCAGCAGCTTTGGGGGGATATACACAGATACGCAGTATTTT	CASSFGGIYTDTQYF
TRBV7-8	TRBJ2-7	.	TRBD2	TGTGCCAGCAGCTTGGGACTAGGAGTAGACGAGCAGTACTTC	CASSLGLGVDEQYF
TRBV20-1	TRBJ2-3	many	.	TGCAGTGCTAGTCTTAGCACAGATACGCAGTATTTT	CSASLSTDTQYF
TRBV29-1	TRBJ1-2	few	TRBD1	TGCAGCGTAGGACAGGGTTCTGACTACACCTTC	CSVGQGSDYTF
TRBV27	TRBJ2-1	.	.	TGTGCCAGCAGGAGGCTAGCAGTATACAATGAGCAGTTCTTC	CASRRLAVYNEQFF
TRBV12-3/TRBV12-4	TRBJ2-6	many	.	TGTGCCAGCAGTTTGGGCGGGGCCAACGTCCTGACTTTC	CASSLGGANVLTF
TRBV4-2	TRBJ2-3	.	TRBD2	TGTGCCAGCAGCCGGGCAAGCGGGAGCGCAGATACGCAGTATTTT	CASSRASGSADTQYF
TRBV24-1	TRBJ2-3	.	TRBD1	TGTGCCACCAGTGCTCCGACAGGGGGGTCAGATACGCAGTATTTT	CATSAPTGGSDTQYF
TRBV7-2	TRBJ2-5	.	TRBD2	TGTGCCAGCAGCTTAGCGGGCCTAGCGGGAGAGACCCAGTACTTC	CASSLAGLAGETQYF
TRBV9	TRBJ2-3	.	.	TGTGCCAGCAGCGTAGCACCTAGCACAGATACGCAGTATTTT	CASSVAPSTDTQYF
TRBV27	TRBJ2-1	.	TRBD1	TGTGCCAGCAGTACCACTACAGGGGTATCCTACAATGAGCAGTTCTTC	CASSTTTGVSYNEQFF
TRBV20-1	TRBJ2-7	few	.	TGCAGTGCTAAAAATCAAGGGGATTCCTACGAGCAGTACTTC	CSAKNQGDSYEQYF
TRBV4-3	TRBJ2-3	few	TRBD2	TGCGCCAGCAGCCATTGGACTAGCGGGAGCAGGGGCGCAGATACGCAGTATTTT	CASSHWTSGSRGADTQYF
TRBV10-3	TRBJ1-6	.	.	TGTGCCATCAGTCTCGACAGAGATAATTCACCCCTCCACTTT	CAISLDRDNSPLHF
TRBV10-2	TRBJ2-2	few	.	TGCGCCAGCAGGAGAGGTCTAAACACCGGGGAGCTGTTTTTT	CASRRGLNTGELFF
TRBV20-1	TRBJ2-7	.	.	TGCAGTGCTAGAGACGGGGGCGGGCCCCGACCCGAGCAGTACTTC	CSARDGGGPRPEQYF
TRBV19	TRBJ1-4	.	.	TGTGCCAGCAAGACAGCGTACGGTGAAAAACTGTTTTTT	CASKTAYGEKLFF